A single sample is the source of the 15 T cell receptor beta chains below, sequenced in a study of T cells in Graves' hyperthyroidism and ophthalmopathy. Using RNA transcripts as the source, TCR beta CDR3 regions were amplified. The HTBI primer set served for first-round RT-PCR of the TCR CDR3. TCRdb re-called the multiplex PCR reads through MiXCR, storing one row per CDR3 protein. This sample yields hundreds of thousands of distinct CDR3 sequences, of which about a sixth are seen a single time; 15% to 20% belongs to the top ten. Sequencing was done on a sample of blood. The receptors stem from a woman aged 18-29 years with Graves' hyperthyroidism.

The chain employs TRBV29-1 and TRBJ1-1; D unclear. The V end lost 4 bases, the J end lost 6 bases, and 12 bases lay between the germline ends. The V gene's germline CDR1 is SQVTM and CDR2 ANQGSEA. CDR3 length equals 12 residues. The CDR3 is CSVALSGSEAFF. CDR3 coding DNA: TGCAGCGTTGCATTGTCGGGATCTGAAGCTTTCTTT.

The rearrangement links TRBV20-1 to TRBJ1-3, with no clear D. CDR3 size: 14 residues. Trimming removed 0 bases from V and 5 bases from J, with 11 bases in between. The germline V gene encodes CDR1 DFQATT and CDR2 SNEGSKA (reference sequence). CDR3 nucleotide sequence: TGCAGTGCTAGAGATTCCCCGGGGAGAAACACCATATATTTT. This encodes CSARDSPGRNTIYF.

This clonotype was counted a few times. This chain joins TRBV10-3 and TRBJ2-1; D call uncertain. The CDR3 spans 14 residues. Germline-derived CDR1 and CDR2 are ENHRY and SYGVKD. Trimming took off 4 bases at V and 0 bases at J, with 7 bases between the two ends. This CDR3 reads CAISGQSSYNEQFF. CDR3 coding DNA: TGTGCCATCAGTGGCCAGAGCTCCTACAATGAGCAGTTCTTC.

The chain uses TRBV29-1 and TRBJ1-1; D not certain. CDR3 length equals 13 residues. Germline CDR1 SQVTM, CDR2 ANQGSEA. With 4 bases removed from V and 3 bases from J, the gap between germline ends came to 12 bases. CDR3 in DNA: TGCAGCGTTGCATTCCGGTCGGACACTGAAGCTTTCTTT. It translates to CSVAFRSDTEAFF.

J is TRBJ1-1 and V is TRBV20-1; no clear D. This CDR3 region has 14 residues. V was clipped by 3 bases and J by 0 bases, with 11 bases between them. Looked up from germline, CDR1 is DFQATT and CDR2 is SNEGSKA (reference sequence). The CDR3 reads CSASRPVLNTEAFF. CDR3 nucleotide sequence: TGCAGTGCTAGCAGGCCCGTCCTGAACACTGAAGCTTTCTTT.

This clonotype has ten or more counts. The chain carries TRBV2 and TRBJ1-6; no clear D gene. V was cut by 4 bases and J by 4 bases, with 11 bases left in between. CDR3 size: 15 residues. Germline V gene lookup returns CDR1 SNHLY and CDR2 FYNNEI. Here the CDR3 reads CASSVRQSYNSPLHF. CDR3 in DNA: TGTGCCAGCAGTGTAAGGCAGAGTTATAATTCACCCCTCCACTTT. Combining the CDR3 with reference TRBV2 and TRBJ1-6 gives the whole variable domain EPEVTQTPSHQVTQMGQEVILRCVPISNHLYFYWYRQILGQKVEFLVSFYNNEISEKSEIFDDQFSVERPDGSNFTLKIRSTKLEDSAMYFCASSVRQSYNSPLHFGNGTRLTVT.

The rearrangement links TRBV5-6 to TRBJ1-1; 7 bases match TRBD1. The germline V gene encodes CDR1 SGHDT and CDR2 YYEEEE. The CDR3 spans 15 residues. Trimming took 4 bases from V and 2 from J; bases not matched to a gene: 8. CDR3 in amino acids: CASSRTDRLNTEAFF. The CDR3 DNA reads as TGTGCCAGCAGCCGGACGGACAGGCTAAACACTGAAGCTTTCTTT.

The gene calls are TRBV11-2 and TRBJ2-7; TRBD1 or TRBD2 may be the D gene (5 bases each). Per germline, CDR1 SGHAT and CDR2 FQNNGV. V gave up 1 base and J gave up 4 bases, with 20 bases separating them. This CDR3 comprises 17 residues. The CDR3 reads CASSLVDGGPRRYEQYF. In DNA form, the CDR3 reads TGTGCCAGCAGCTTAGTCGATGGGGGACCCCGGCGGTACGAGCAGTACTTC.

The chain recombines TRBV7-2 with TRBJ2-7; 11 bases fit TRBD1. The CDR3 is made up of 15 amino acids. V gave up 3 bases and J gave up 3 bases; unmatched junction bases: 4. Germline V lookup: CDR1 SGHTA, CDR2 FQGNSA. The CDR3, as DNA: TGTGCCAGCAGCTTCGGGACAGGGGGACGCTACGAGCAGTACTTC. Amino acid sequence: CASSFGTGGRYEQYF.

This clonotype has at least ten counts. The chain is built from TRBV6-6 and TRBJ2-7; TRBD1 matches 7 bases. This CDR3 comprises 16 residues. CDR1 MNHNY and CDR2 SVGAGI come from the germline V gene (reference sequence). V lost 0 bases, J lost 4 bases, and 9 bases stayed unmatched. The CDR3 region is CASSYSVLAGGYEQYF. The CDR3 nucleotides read TGTGCCAGCAGTTACTCGGTTTTAGCAGGGGGATACGAGCAGTACTTC.

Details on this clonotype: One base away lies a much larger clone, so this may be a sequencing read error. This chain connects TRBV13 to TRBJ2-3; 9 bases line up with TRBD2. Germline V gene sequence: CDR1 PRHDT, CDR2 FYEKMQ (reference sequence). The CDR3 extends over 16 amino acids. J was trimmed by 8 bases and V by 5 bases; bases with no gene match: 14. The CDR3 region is CASSPLAGGQVGTQYF. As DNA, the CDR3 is TGTGCCAGCAGCCCTCTCGCGGGGGGGCAGGTGGGTACGCAGTATTTT. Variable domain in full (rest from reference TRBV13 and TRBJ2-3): AAGVIQSPRHLIKEKRETATLKCYPIPRHDTVYWYQQGPGQDPQFLISFYEKMQSDKGSIPDRFSAQQFSDYHSELNMSSLELGDSALYFCASSPLAGGQVGTQYFGPGTRLTVL.

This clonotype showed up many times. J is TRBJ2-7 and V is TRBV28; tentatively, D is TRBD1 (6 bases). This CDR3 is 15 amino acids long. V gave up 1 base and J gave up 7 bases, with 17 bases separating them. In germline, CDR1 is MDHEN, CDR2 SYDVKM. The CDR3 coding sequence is TGTGCCAGCAGTTTATTGGAGGCAGGGGCCTGGGAGCAGTACTTC. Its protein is CASSLLEAGAWEQYF.

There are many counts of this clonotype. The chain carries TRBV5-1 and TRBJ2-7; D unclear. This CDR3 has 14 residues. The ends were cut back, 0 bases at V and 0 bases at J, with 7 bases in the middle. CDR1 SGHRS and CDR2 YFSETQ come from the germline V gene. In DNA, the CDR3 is TGCGCCAGCAGCTTGGATCTAAGCTCCTACGAGCAGTACTTC. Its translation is CASSLDLSSYEQYF.

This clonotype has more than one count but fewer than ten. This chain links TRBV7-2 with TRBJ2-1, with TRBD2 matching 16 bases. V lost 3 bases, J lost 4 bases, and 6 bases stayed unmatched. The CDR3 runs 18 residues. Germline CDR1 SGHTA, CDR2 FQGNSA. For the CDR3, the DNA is TGTGCCAGCAGCTTTTCGGGACTAGCGGGAGGGTTGTACAATGAGCAGTTCTTC. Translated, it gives CASSFSGLAGGLYNEQFF.

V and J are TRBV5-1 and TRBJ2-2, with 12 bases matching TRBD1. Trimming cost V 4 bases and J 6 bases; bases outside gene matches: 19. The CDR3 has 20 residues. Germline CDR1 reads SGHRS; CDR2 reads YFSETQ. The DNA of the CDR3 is TGCGCCAGCAGCCCCCTCCGGGGGGACAGGGGGCGTTTTCCCCCCGGGGAGCTGTTTTTT. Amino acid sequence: CASSPLRGDRGRFPPGELFF.